This paragraph covers one T cell receptor (beta chain) sequence. Antigen specificity is unknown. This sample was taken from a study of OX40 agonist ivuxolimab in advanced cancers. Study-wide results and caveats: There were also nonresponders showing low normalized T-cell clonal expansion.

The ends lost 8 bases at V and 7 bases at J; junction bases unmatched: 5. Germline V gene data show CDR1 as SNHLY and CDR2 as FYNNEI. The CDR3 has 11 amino acids. The data were produced by immunoSEQ multiplex PCR, yet TCRdb's version contains in-frame clones alone and is incomplete. The repertoire holds approximately 84,000 clones, with approximately 90% as singletons. This sequence joins TRBV2 and TRBJ2-7; 7 bases are shared with TRBD2. The sequence came from an adult with an advanced solid tumor such as melanoma, head and neck, liver or kidney cancer. The sample in question was CD4+ or CD8+ T cells sorted from blood, obtained in a trial of the OX40 agonist ivuxolimab. DNA of the CDR3: TGTGCCAGCTGGCGCGGGAGTGAGCAGTACTTC. Protein sequence: CASWRGSEQYF.